Each of the 15 T cell receptor beta chains below was sequenced from the same sample in a study of shared clonotypes between healthy human individuals. Clones were read by immunoSEQ multiplex PCR, and TCRdb kept only the in-frame ones, dropping some. The sample has 1,400,000 or so clones; approximately 98.5% are singletons. The sequenced sample was naive CD4+ T cells sorted from blood. Subset here: CD45RA+ positively selected. The origin of the receptors is a young man in good health.

V usage is TRBV5-5 and J usage is TRBJ2-5; the match to TRBD2 covers 14 bases. In germline, CDR1 is SGHKS, CDR2 YYEKEE (reference sequence). The CDR3 is 16 amino acids. J gave up 1 base and V 4 bases, and 3 bases lay outside the gene matches. CDR3 loop: CASSIGTSGSQETQYF. CDR3 sequence (DNA): TGTGCCAGCAGCATCGGGACTAGCGGGAGCCAAGAGACCCAGTACTTC.

The chain has TRBV6-5 and TRBJ1-2; 10 positions agree with TRBD1. Germline-derived CDR1 and CDR2 are MNHEY and SVGAGI. Trimming removed 0 bases from V and 2 bases from J; junction bases left unmatched: 3. The CDR3 totals 16 residues. CDR3 DNA sequence: TGTGCCAGCAGTTACTCGGACAGGGGGAGGAACTATGGCTACACCTTC. Encoded protein: CASSYSDRGRNYGYTF.

The chain has TRBV6-5 and TRBJ1-5; D is unclear. V was pared by 7 bases and J by 2 bases, with 15 bases between. Germline CDR1 is MNHEY and CDR2 is SVGAGI. The CDR3 contains 15 residues. The CDR3 region has the DNA TGTGCCAGCAAGAGAAGTTACGGAGGCAATCAGCCCCAGCATTTT. Amino acids: CASKRSYGGNQPQHF.

Comment on this clone: Other DNA sequences in the sample encode the same CDR3. The chain couples TRBV5-5 to TRBJ2-7; D is ambiguous. V was trimmed by 0 bases and J by 2 bases, leaving 6 bases between them. In germline, CDR1 is SGHKS, CDR2 YYEKEE (reference sequence). This CDR3 has 13 residues. CDR3 nucleotides: TGTGCCAGCAGCTTGGTGGGCACCTACGAGCAGTACTTC. This gives the protein CASSLVGTYEQYF.

The V and J genes are TRBV5-5 and TRBJ2-7, with D perhaps being TRBD1 or TRBD2 (5 bases each). Germline V gene lookup returns CDR1 SGHKS and CDR2 YYEKEE (reference sequence). This CDR3 comprises 15 residues. The V end lost 3 bases, the J end lost 2 bases, and 15 bases lay between the germline ends. CDR3 DNA sequence: TGTGCCAGCAGCTCGAGGGTCGGGGCGACCTACGAGCAGTACTTC. Protein sequence: CASSSRVGATYEQYF.

The chain employs TRBV5-4 and TRBJ1-2, with D maybe TRBD1 (6 bases). Trimming removed 3 bases from V and 6 bases from J, with 15 bases in between. Germline V lookup: CDR1 SGHNT, CDR2 YYREEE (reference sequence). The CDR3 totals 14 residues. The CDR3 sequence is CASSSGGGVNGYTF. The CDR3 DNA sequence: TGTGCCAGCAGCTCCGGGGGGGGCGTCAATGGCTACACCTTC.

In DNA, the CDR3 is TGTGCCAGCAGTTTCTCGGGGCGGGACTATGGCTACACCTTC. Its protein product is CASSFSGRDYGYTF. The chain links TRBV28 to TRBJ1-2, with a possible D match to TRBD1 (5 bases). V was trimmed by 3 bases and J by 3 bases, leaving 11 bases between them. The germline CDR1 and CDR2 sequences are MDHEN and SYDVKM. This CDR3 region has 14 residues.

This chain uses TRBV5-1 with TRBJ2-1; 7 positions match TRBD2. V gave up 3 bases and J gave up 4 bases; unmatched junction bases: 7. CDR1 and CDR2 from the germline V gene are SGHRS and YFSETQ. The CDR3 runs 15 residues. CDR3 sequence reads: CASSSKWEGYNEQFF. The CDR3 region has the DNA TGCGCCAGCAGCTCTAAGTGGGAGGGTTACAATGAGCAGTTCTTC.

The V and J genes are TRBV11-2 and TRBJ2-3; D perhaps matches TRBD2 (5 bases). Trimming removed 0 bases at V and 3 bases at J, with 10 bases between. Germline-derived CDR1 and CDR2 are SGHAT and FQNNGV. CDR3 length: 15 residues. CDR3 sequence reads: CASSLEAVPTDTQYF. CDR3 DNA: TGTGCCAGCAGCTTAGAAGCGGTACCTACAGATACGCAGTATTTT.

This clone was observed once. V usage is TRBV6-5 and J usage is TRBJ2-1; TRBD2 matches 8 bases. Per the germline V gene, CDR1 is MNHEY and CDR2 is SVGAGI. Unmatched junction bases numbered 4, after V lost 7 bases and J lost 2 bases. This CDR3 region has 14 residues. The CDR3 DNA follows: TGTGCCAGCACCACGGGACTAGCCTACAATGAGCAGTTCTTC. As protein: CASTTGLAYNEQFF.

This chain links TRBV5-1 with TRBJ2-7, with 7 bases that match TRBD1. Germline V lookup: CDR1 SGHRS, CDR2 YFSETQ. With V trimmed by 2 bases and J by 3 bases, 5 bases remained unmatched. CDR3 size: 14 residues. The CDR3 region has the DNA TGCGCCAGCAGCTTCGGTGGACAGGTCTACGAGCAGTACTTC. Translated, it gives CASSFGGQVYEQYF.

DNA of the CDR3: TGTGCCAGCACAGGGGGTCCTAACTATGGCTACACCTTC. Protein sequence: CASTGGPNYGYTF. V is TRBV9 and J is TRBJ1-2; TRBD1 aligns across 7 bases. CDR1 and CDR2 (germline): SGDLS, YYNGEE. The CDR3 runs 13 residues. V lost 6 bases and J lost 0; bases outside the gene matches: 2.

The chain employs TRBV5-1 and TRBJ2-7; tentatively, D is TRBD2 (6 bases). The CDR3 consists of 13 residues. Trimming stripped 4 bases from V and 2 bases from J, with 10 bases between. Germline values: CDR1 SGHRS, CDR2 YFSETQ. CDR3 sequence: CASSTGATYEQYF. DNA for the CDR3: TGCGCCAGCAGCACGGGAGCCACCTACGAGCAGTACTTC.

The J gene is TRBJ1-1, the V gene TRBV10-1, with no clear D. Trimming cost V 5 bases and J 4 bases, with 11 bases left between them. CDR1 is WNHNN, CDR2 SYGVQD, per germline (reference sequence). This CDR3 spans 13 amino acids. The CDR3: CASSKESATEAFF. CDR3 sequence (DNA): TGCGCCAGCAGTAAAGAATCCGCCACTGAAGCTTTCTTT.

The V call is TRBV18, the J call TRBJ1-1; D unresolved. The germline CDR1 and CDR2 sequences are KGHSH and LQKENI. Trimming cost V 1 base and J 1 base, with 4 bases left between them. The CDR3 is 13 residues long. Here the CDR3 reads CASSPHSNTEAFF. The CDR3 bases are TGTGCCAGCTCACCACACTCGAACACTGAAGCTTTCTTT.